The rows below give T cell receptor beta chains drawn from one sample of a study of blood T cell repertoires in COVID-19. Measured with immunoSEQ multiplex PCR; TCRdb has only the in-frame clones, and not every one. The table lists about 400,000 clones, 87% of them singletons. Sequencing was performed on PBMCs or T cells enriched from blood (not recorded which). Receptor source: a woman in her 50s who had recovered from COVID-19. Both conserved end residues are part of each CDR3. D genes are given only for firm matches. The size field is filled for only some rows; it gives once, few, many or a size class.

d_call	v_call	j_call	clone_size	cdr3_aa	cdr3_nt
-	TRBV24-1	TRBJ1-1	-	CATSDFTRRQVHMNTEAFF	TGTGCCACCAGTGATTTTACCCGGAGGCAGGTACACATGAACACTGAAGCTTTCTTT
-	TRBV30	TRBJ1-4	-	CAWSVLQGSGELFF	TGTGCCTGGAGTGTATTACAGGGTTCAGGGGAACTGTTTTTT
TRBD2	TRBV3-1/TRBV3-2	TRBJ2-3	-	CASSRRPAGLAGGLDTQYF	TGTGCCAGCAGCCGCCGCCCTGCAGGGCTAGCGGGGGGGCTTGATACGCAGTATTTT
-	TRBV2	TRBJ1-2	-	CASSDGGGYTF	TGTGCCAGCAGTGACGGGGGGGGCTACACCTTC
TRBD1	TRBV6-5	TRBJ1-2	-	CASAGAGGTYGYTF	TGTGCCAGCGCCGGGGCAGGGGGGACCTATGGCTACACCTTC
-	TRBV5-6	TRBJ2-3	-	CASSLDRDTDTQYF	TGTGCCAGCAGCTTGGACAGGGACACAGATACGCAGTATTTT
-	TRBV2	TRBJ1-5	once	CASDKGRNQPQHF	TGTGCCAGCGATAAGGGGAGGAATCAGCCCCAGCATTTT
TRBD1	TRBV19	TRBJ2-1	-	CASSIGGTGFDEQFF	TGTGCCAGTAGTATAGGCGGGACAGGGTTCGATGAGCAGTTCTTC
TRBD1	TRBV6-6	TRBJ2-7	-	CASSPTPGQATSYEQYF	TGTGCCAGCAGTCCTACCCCCGGACAGGCCACCTCCTACGAGCAGTACTTC
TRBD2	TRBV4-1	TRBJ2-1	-	CASSQIPSLAGGDNEQFF	TGCGCCAGCAGCCAAATTCCGTCACTAGCGGGGGGGGACAATGAGCAGTTCTTC
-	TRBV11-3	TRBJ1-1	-	CASSPGREMNTEAFF	TGTGCCAGCAGCCCAGGACGGGAAATGAACACTGAAGCTTTCTTT
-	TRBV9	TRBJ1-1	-	CASSGGRSGTEAFF	TGTGCCAGCAGCGGGGGCCGGAGTGGCACTGAAGCTTTCTTT
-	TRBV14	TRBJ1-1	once	CASSNRVTEAFF	TGTGCCAGCAGCAACAGGGTCACTGAAGCTTTCTTT
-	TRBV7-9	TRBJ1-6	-	CASSRENSPLHF	TGTGCCAGCAGCCGGGAGAATTCACCCCTCCACTTT
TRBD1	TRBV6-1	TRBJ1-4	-	CASSEPGDRIREKLFF	TGTGCCAGCAGTGAACCAGGGGACAGGATAAGGGAAAAACTGTTTTTT
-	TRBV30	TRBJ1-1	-	CAWSVRGANTEAFF	TGTGCCTGGAGTGTGCGGGGGGCGAACACTGAAGCTTTCTTT
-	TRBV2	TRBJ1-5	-	CASSDLYEDQPQHF	TGTGCCAGCAGCGACCTATATGAGGATCAGCCCCAGCATTTT
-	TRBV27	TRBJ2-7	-	CASSLTQTGHEQYF	TGTGCCAGCAGTTTAACCCAGACAGGTCACGAGCAGTACTTC
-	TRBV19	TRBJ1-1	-	CASKEAFF	TGTGCCAGTAAAGAGGCTTTCTTT
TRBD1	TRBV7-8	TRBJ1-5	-	CASTKGQGAGQPQHF	TGTGCCAGCACGAAGGGACAGGGGGCCGGACAGCCCCAGCATTTT
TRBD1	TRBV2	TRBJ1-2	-	CASSRDSRDYGYTF	TGTGCCAGCAGCCGGGACAGTAGAGACTATGGCTACACCTTC
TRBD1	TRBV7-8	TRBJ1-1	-	CASSLDRGLNEAFF	TGTGCCAGTTCGCTAGACAGGGGGCTAAATGAAGCTTTCTTT
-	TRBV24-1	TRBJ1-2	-	CATSDAGIGGYTF	TGTGCCACCAGTGATGCGGGAATTGGTGGCTACACCTTC
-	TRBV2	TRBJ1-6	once	CASSDGSRGNSPLHF	TGTGCCAGCAGTGATGGCTCAAGAGGGAATTCACCCCTCCACTTT
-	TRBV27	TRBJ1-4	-	CASSRNSPGLNEKLFF	TGTGCCAGCAGCCGAAACAGTCCAGGGTTGAATGAAAAACTGTTTTTT
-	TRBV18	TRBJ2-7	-	CASSPFGGNEQYF	TGTGCCAGCTCACCCTTCGGGGGAAACGAGCAGTACTTC
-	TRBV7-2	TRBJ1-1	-	CASSLIQNTEAFF	TGTGCCAGCAGCTTAATTCAGAACACTGAAGCTTTCTTT
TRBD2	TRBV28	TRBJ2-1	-	CASSLTLVAGGNEQFF	TGTGCCAGCAGTTTAACGCTTGTGGCGGGGGGCAATGAGCAGTTCTTC
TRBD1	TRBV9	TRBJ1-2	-	CASSVGQGAYGYTF	TGTGCCAGCAGCGTAGGACAGGGAGCCTATGGCTACACCTTC
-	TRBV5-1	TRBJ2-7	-	CASSLGTVSYEQYF	TGCGCCAGCAGCTTGGGGACTGTCTCCTACGAGCAGTACTTC
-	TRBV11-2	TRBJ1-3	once	CASSYPGHPSGNTIYF	TGTGCCAGCAGCTACCCGGGACACCCCTCTGGAAACACCATATATTTT
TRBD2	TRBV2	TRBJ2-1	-	CASSGLAGSYNEQFF	TGTGCCAGCAGTGGTCTAGCGGGGTCCTACAATGAGCAGTTCTTC
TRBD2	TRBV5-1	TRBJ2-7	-	CASSSTSGASSSYEQYF	TGCGCCAGCAGCTCCACTAGCGGGGCTTCTAGCTCCTACGAGCAGTACTTC
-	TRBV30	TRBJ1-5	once	CAWSSGFDQPQHF	TGTGCCTGGAGCTCCGGTTTTGATCAGCCCCAGCATTTT
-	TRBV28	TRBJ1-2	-	CASRSRGYYGYTF	TGTGCCAGCAGATCCCGGGGGTACTATGGCTACACCTTC
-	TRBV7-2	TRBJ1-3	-	CASSLALGNTIYF	TGTGCCAGCAGCTTAGCGTTAGGAAACACCATATATTTT
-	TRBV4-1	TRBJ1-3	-	CASSQSRGRENTIYF	TGCGCCAGCAGCCAATCCCGGGGGAGGGAAAACACCATATATTTT
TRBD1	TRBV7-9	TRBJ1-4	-	CASSSGTDNEKLFF	TGTGCCAGCAGTTCCGGGACAGACAATGAAAAACTGTTTTTT
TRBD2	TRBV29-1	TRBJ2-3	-	CSAEGLAGSTDTQYF	TGCAGCGCCGAAGGTCTAGCGGGGAGCACAGATACGCAGTATTTT
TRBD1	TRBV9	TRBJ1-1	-	CASSATPTGARTEAFF	TGTGCCAGCAGCGCAACGCCTACAGGGGCGCGCACTGAAGCTTTCTTT
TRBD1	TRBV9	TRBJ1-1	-	CASSLRDRGNTEAFF	TGTGCCAGCAGCCTCCGGGACAGGGGGAACACTGAAGCTTTCTTT
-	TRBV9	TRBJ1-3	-	CASSSGVNIGNTIYF	TGTGCCAGCAGCTCCGGGGTCAATATTGGAAACACCATATATTTT
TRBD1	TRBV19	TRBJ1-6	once	CASTSGQSNSYNSPLHF	TGTGCCAGTACATCGGGACAGAGTAACTCCTATAATTCACCCCTCCACTTT
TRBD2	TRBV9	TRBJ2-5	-	CASSPRAGGSWETQYF	TGTGCCAGCAGCCCCCGAGCGGGGGGGTCATGGGAGACCCAGTACTTC
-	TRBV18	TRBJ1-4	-	CASSPREDSEKLFF	TGTGCCAGCTCACCTCGAGAGGATTCAGAAAAACTGTTTTTT
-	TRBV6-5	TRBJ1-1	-	CASRVALNTEAFF	TGTGCCAGCAGGGTAGCCTTGAACACTGAAGCTTTCTTT
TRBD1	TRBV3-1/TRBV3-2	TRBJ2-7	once	CASSQMDRGHYEQYF	TGTGCCAGCAGCCAGATGGACAGGGGACACTACGAGCAGTACTTC
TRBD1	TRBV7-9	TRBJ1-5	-	CASSPGGGTGGNQPQHF	TGTGCCAGCAGCCCCGGCGGGGGGACAGGGGGCAATCAGCCCCAGCATTTT